The 17 T cell receptor beta chains below come from one sample, sequenced in a study of post-analysis software for immune sequencing data. The study's findings and limits: Four to six TRBV segments, including TRBV5-6, TRBV5-1 and TRBV20-1, were more frequent in patients than controls.

Their target antigens are unknown. Prepared libraries of TCR beta cDNA carried unique molecular identifiers. A single record per CDR3 protein comes from TCRdb applying MiXCR to the PCR reads. Of about 260,000 distinct CDR3 sequences detected, 36% appear once; the ten largest clones hold under 5.5%. The sample comprised blood. All receptors come from a girl aged 5 to 17 with multiple sclerosis.

Turning to this clonotype: A read error may explain this, as a much larger clone is one base away. V is TRBV5-1 and J is TRBJ2-1; 9 bases align to TRBD1. CDR1 is SGHRS and CDR2 is YFSETQ in the germline V gene. V lost 4 bases, J lost 6 bases, and 11 bases stayed unmatched. The length of the CDR3 is 16 residues. DNA of the CDR3: TGCGCCAGCAGCATCGTGACAGGGGGTTTAAGCAATGAGCAGTTCTTC. It encodes CASSIVTGGLSNEQFF.

This clonotype was recorded many times. The rearrangement joins TRBV7-9 to TRBJ2-1, with 13 bases fitting TRBD2. The CDR3 spans 17 residues. The J segment lost 0 bases and the V segment lost 5 bases, leaving 4 bases of the junction unmatched. In germline, CDR1 is SEHNR, CDR2 FQNEAQ (reference sequence). The CDR3 region is CASSRRTSGSSYNEQFF. For the CDR3, the DNA is TGTGCCAGCAGCCGACGGACTAGCGGGAGCTCCTACAATGAGCAGTTCTTC.

There are many counts of this clonotype. The chain's CDR3 is CASSPQGRHYNEQFF. In DNA form, the CDR3 reads TGTGCCAGCAGCCCCCAGGGACGGCACTACAATGAGCAGTTCTTC. This chain connects TRBV6-5 to TRBJ2-1; D tentatively reads TRBD1 or TRBD2 (5 bases each). Germline loops: CDR1 MNHEY, CDR2 SVGAGI. CDR3 size: 15 residues. Trimming took 6 bases from V and 3 from J, leaving 15 bases between them.

This clonotype was observed at least ten times. The genes are TRBV28 and TRBJ1-2, with 9 bases matching TRBD1. The CDR3 runs to 16 residues. Trimming at V came to 5 bases and at J to 4 bases, leaving 11 bases not matched to a gene. Germline-derived CDR1 and CDR2 are MDHEN and SYDVKM. CDR3 in amino acids: CASSTPGQGSTYGYTF. CDR3 nucleotides: TGTGCCAGCAGTACCCCCGGACAGGGGTCTACCTATGGCTACACCTTC.

In its sample, this clonotype was seen many times. The V and J genes are TRBV27 and TRBJ2-5; 9 positions agree with TRBD1. The CDR3 totals 15 residues. V gave up 4 bases and J gave up 2 bases; unmatched junction bases: 5. Germline CDR1 is MNHEY and CDR2 is SMNVEV (reference sequence). CDR3 region: CASSSLTGGQETQYF. The CDR3 bases are TGTGCCAGCAGTTCCCTGACAGGGGGGCAAGAGACCCAGTACTTC.

A few counts support this clonotype. The chain carries TRBV20-1 and TRBJ2-7; D uncertain. Trimming removed 3 bases at V and 0 bases at J, with 9 bases between. The CDR3 is made up of 13 amino acids. Germline V gene sequence: CDR1 DFQATT, CDR2 SNEGSKA (reference sequence). The DNA of the CDR3 is TGCAGTGCTAGGCTGACAAGCTCCTACGAGCAGTACTTC. Encoded protein: CSARLTSSYEQYF.

The genes are TRBV20-1 and TRBJ2-3; D call uncertain. Germline V CDR1 and CDR2: DFQATT, SNEGSKA (reference sequence). Trimming removed 1 base at V and 6 bases at J, with 11 bases between. This CDR3 spans 13 amino acids. The CDR3 region is CSARGERWDTQYF. In DNA form, the CDR3 reads TGCAGTGCTAGAGGCGAGAGATGGGATACGCAGTATTTT.

Details on this clonotype: A much bigger clone sits one base away, suggesting this may be a read error. This chain uses TRBV28 with TRBJ1-6; D remains ambiguous. The CDR3 is made up of 12 amino acids. The V gene's germline CDR1 is MDHEN and CDR2 SYDVKM. CDR3 protein: CAGSLLNSPLHF. In DNA, the CDR3 is TGTGCCGGCAGTTTACTAAATTCACCCCTCCACTTT.

This clonotype was counted between two and nine times. This rearrangement joins TRBV27 to TRBJ1-4, with D hard to call. CDR1 is MNHEY, CDR2 SMNVEV, per germline (reference sequence). This CDR3 has 15 amino acids. The V end was cut by 7 bases, the J end by 9 bases, with 21 bases between. In nucleotides, the CDR3 is TGTGCCAGCACCGTTGGGGTACCGGGAAATCAAAAACTGTTTTTT. As protein: CASTVGVPGNQKLFF.

Comments on this clonotype: The junction shows a germline mismatch at one end, possibly a read error. The J gene is TRBJ1-5, the V gene TRBV19; tentatively, D is TRBD1 (5 bases). The CDR3 extends over 16 amino acids. The germline gives CDR1 LNHDA, CDR2 SQIVND (reference sequence). In DNA, the CDR3 is TGTGCCAGTAGTTTCGTCCAGGGTAAAGGCAATCAGCCCCGGCATTTT. This codes for CASSFVQGKGNQPRHF.

The CDR3 coding sequence is TGTGCCAGCAGTTACCCCGGACACCGGAACACTGAAGCTTTCTTT. This translates into CASSYPGHRNTEAFF. V is TRBV6-2 or TRBV6-3 and J is TRBJ1-1; tentative D call: TRBD1 (5 bases). Trimming cost V 2 bases and J 1 base, with 11 bases left between them. The germline V gene encodes CDR1 MNHEY and CDR2 SVGEGT. CDR3 length equals 15 residues.

At least ten counts were recorded for this clonotype. J is TRBJ2-1 and V is TRBV3-1, with D unclear. The CDR3 consists of 12 residues. Germline V lookup: CDR1 LGHDT, CDR2 YNNKEL (reference sequence). Trimming left V 6 bases short and J 6 bases short, with 9 bases between. Written as DNA, the CDR3 is TGTGCCAGCAGTTTTGGGTTCAATGAGCAGTTCTTC. Its protein is CASSFGFNEQFF.

This clonotype has a count of ten or more. This chain links TRBV15 with TRBJ1-4; 12 bases are shared with TRBD1. The CDR3 is 15 amino acids. The germline V gene encodes CDR1 LNHNV and CDR2 YYDKDF (reference sequence). J was trimmed by 8 bases and V by 1 base; bases with no gene match: 2. This chain's CDR3 is CATSRAGQGAEKLFF. DNA of the CDR3: TGTGCCACCAGCAGAGCGGGACAGGGGGCCGAAAAACTGTTTTTT.

The rearrangement joins TRBV5-1 to TRBJ2-5, with D unresolved. The germline V gene encodes CDR1 SGHRS and CDR2 YFSETQ. The V end was cut by 0 bases, the J end by 1 base, with 7 bases between. This CDR3 has 14 residues. The CDR3 DNA reads as TGCGCCAGCAGCTTGGAGCACTCCCAAGAGACCCAGTACTTC. Amino acid sequence: CASSLEHSQETQYF.

This clonotype was seen repeatedly, ten times or more. V and J are TRBV5-1 and TRBJ1-2; the D gene is possibly TRBD1 (6 bases). The CDR3 has 13 amino acids. V was trimmed by 0 bases and J by 4 bases, leaving 7 bases between them. CDR1 and CDR2 (germline): SGHRS, YFSETQ. Here the CDR3 DNA reads TGCGCCAGCAGCTTGGGGGGGGCCTATGGCTACACCTTC. Encoded protein: CASSLGGAYGYTF.

This clonotype was observed a few times. J is TRBJ1-1 and V is TRBV3-1; weak D call: TRBD1 (6 bases). The CDR3 totals 15 residues. Germline CDR1 LGHDT, CDR2 YNNKEL (reference sequence). V gave up 4 bases and J gave up 4 bases, with 16 bases separating them. CDR3 loop: CASSLLLTGRTEAFF. Written as DNA, the CDR3 is TGTGCCAGCAGCCTCCTCCTCACAGGGCGCACTGAAGCTTTCTTT.

This clonotype occurred many times. The chain employs TRBV28 and TRBJ1-1, with a tentative D call TRBD1 (6 bases). Germline CDR1 and CDR2: MDHEN and SYDVKM. The CDR3 is 14 residues long. The ends were cut back, 5 bases at V and 0 bases at J, with 10 bases in the middle. CDR3 region: CASSLQGMNTEAFF. CDR3 DNA sequence: TGTGCCAGCAGTCTGCAGGGGATGAACACTGAAGCTTTCTTT.